This is a list of T cell receptor beta chains from one sample in a study of T cells in localized non-small cell lung cancer. Here immunoSEQ multiplex PCR was the method, and the copy in TCRdb shows in-frame clones only, minus some. The sample holds tens of thousands of clones, approximately 86% seen once. Material: peripheral blood, obtained before any cancer treatment. These receptor sequences come from a woman aged 18-49 years with stage III lung adenocarcinoma. The CDR3 runs from the conserved cysteine through the conserved F or W. Each record gives: CDR3 protein, V gene, clone size. Size is stated for part of the rows, as once, few or many counts, or as a class when the clone is expanded.

CDR3 protein: CATSKSDGNTIYF; V gene: TRBV15; clone size: -
CDR3 protein: CASSEALRNTGELFF; V gene: TRBV2; clone size: -
CDR3 protein: CASSGSGRAKLFF; V gene: TRBV2; clone size: once
CDR3 protein: CASSLEGRATYNSPLHF; V gene: TRBV5-1; clone size: -
CDR3 protein: CAFTLAETQYF; V gene: TRBV30; clone size: -
CDR3 protein: CASSEGGVNYEQYF; V gene: TRBV9; clone size: once
CDR3 protein: CASSVVGGGAGDTQYF; V gene: TRBV9; clone size: once
CDR3 protein: CASSDGLAGTYEQYF; V gene: TRBV6-1; clone size: -
CDR3 protein: CASSYRLAGRTDTQYF; V gene: TRBV7-6; clone size: -
CDR3 protein: CASSSPGPLANYGYTF; V gene: TRBV6-5; clone size: -
CDR3 protein: CASSFGTASYEQYF; V gene: TRBV5-6; clone size: -
CDR3 protein: CASSLYLGAKNSPLHF; V gene: TRBV27; clone size: -
CDR3 protein: CASSGDRATEQFF; V gene: TRBV2; clone size: -
CDR3 protein: CASSPMRGAWNEQFF; V gene: TRBV14; clone size: -
CDR3 protein: CASSNGQTKTEAFF; V gene: TRBV18; clone size: -
CDR3 protein: CASSVGTGGASYGYTF; V gene: TRBV9; clone size: -
CDR3 protein: CASSNGQINSPLHF; V gene: TRBV7-6; clone size: -
CDR3 protein: CSVEVGGSTEAFF; V gene: TRBV29-1; clone size: few
CDR3 protein: CASSSRDSREHSPLHF; V gene: TRBV6-6; clone size: -
CDR3 protein: CASSESPNRQVRDNSPLHF; V gene: TRBV6-1; clone size: few
CDR3 protein: CASSVYGDTQYF; V gene: TRBV9; clone size: -
CDR3 protein: CSVEGTGWEKLFF; V gene: TRBV29-1; clone size: -
CDR3 protein: CASSSVLASYNEQFF; V gene: TRBV7-9; clone size: -
CDR3 protein: CASSSPRGPPYEQYF; V gene: TRBV7-2; clone size: -
CDR3 protein: CASSLVRGSQETQYF; V gene: TRBV5-5; clone size: -
CDR3 protein: CASSLVETSMVETQYF; V gene: TRBV7-2; clone size: -
CDR3 protein: CASSTDLGTRGLKTQYF; V gene: TRBV5-1; clone size: once
CDR3 protein: CASSLVAGGSGGNTIYF; V gene: TRBV5-5; clone size: -
CDR3 protein: CASSPPLTTGELFF; V gene: TRBV18; clone size: -
CDR3 protein: CASSTTGQGKYEQYF; V gene: TRBV18; clone size: -
CDR3 protein: CASSFGDNQPQHF; V gene: TRBV6-4; clone size: few
CDR3 protein: CASSLAGGQETQYF; V gene: TRBV5-1; clone size: -
CDR3 protein: CASSSLDSNQPQHF; V gene: TRBV27; clone size: -
CDR3 protein: CASRLGQGFYEQYF; V gene: TRBV27; clone size: once
CDR3 protein: CASSPLTGFQETQYF; V gene: TRBV14; clone size: -
CDR3 protein: CASSPMETQYF; V gene: TRBV18; clone size: -
CDR3 protein: CASSLQGGAPYNEQFF; V gene: TRBV5-1; clone size: -
CDR3 protein: CASSMAKSSGANVLTF; V gene: TRBV19; clone size: -
CDR3 protein: CASRMSTSLYEQYF; V gene: TRBV2; clone size: few
CDR3 protein: CASSLLARGNTEAFF; V gene: TRBV27; clone size: -
CDR3 protein: CASSVGRASEQYF; V gene: TRBV9; clone size: -
CDR3 protein: CASSLALGMDEQFF; V gene: TRBV5-4; clone size: once
CDR3 protein: CASTAVPGNTIYF; V gene: TRBV19; clone size: once
CDR3 protein: CASSIREEETQYF; V gene: TRBV6-6; clone size: large
CDR3 protein: CASSLQRGNTIYF; V gene: TRBV27; clone size: once
CDR3 protein: CASSLVGDYGYTF; V gene: TRBV5-1; clone size: -
CDR3 protein: CAWTVGVPGYKGEQFF; V gene: TRBV30; clone size: -
CDR3 protein: CASSAGTGNQPQHF; V gene: TRBV2; clone size: -